This entry lists 12 T cell receptor beta chains sequenced from one sample in a study of shared clonotypes between healthy human individuals. Sequencing used immunoSEQ multiplex PCR; TCRdb keeps in-frame clones, though not all of them. The table records hundreds of thousands of clones, roughly 70% of them present only once. The source material was memory CD4+ T cells sorted from blood. As to subset: CD45RA-negative fraction. The origin of the receptors is a woman in her 30s in good health.

This clone has a single count. The chain carries TRBV6-1 and TRBJ2-3; possibly TRBD1 for D (5 bases). CDR1 is MNHNS, CDR2 SASEGT, per germline. Trimming removed 6 bases at V and 4 bases at J, with 14 bases between. The CDR3 is 14 amino acids. CDR3 residues: CASSTLPGSDTQYF. The CDR3 nucleotides read TGTGCCAGCAGCACCCTCCCAGGGTCAGATACGCAGTATTTT.

This clone was counted only a few times. Different DNA sequences within this sample yield the same CDR3. The chain carries TRBV19 and TRBJ1-5; D not certain. The CDR3 totals 11 residues. V dropped 5 bases and J dropped 6 bases, with 5 bases sitting between them. Germline CDR1 reads LNHDA; CDR2 reads SQIVND (reference sequence). CDR3 in amino acids: CASSSGQPQHF. The CDR3 nucleotides are TGTGCCAGTAGTTCGGGTCAGCCCCAGCATTTT.

The chain is built from TRBV29-1 and TRBJ2-4; perhaps TRBD1 as D (6 bases). With 8 bases removed from V and 2 bases from J, the gap between germline ends came to 10 bases. The germline V gene encodes CDR1 SQVTM and CDR2 ANQGSEA. This CDR3 contains 12 residues. The CDR3 is CSIGTTKNIQYF. Here the CDR3 DNA reads TGCAGCATCGGGACAACCAAAAACATTCAGTACTTC. Combining the CDR3 with reference TRBV29-1 and TRBJ2-4 gives the whole variable domain SAVISQKPSRDICQRGTSLTIQCQVDSQVTMMFWYRQQPGQSLTLIATANQGSEATYESGFVIDKFPISRPNLTFSTLTVSNMSPEDSSIYLCSIGTTKNIQYFGAGTRLSVL.

The chain recombines TRBV5-6 with TRBJ2-1; TRBD2 is a possible D gene (6 bases). Trimming took off 0 bases at V and 3 bases at J, with 16 bases between the two ends. The CDR3 is 17 amino acids. Germline CDR1 reads SGHDT; CDR2 reads YYEEEE. The CDR3 region has the DNA TGTGCCAGCAGCTTGGACCCTGTGGGGGACTTCTACAATGAGCAGTTCTTC. Translated: CASSLDPVGDFYNEQFF. The full variable domain, rest sourced from reference TRBV5-6 and TRBJ2-1, is DAGVTQSPTHLIKTRGQQVTLRCSPKSGHDTVSWYQQALGQGPQFIFQYYEEEERQRGNFPDRFSGHQFPNYSSELNVNALLLGDSALYLCASSLDPVGDFYNEQFFGPGTRLTVL.

The rearrangement uses TRBV7-8 and TRBJ2-1; TRBD2 is a possible D gene (6 bases). V dropped 11 bases and J dropped 0 bases, with 17 bases sitting between them. Germline V gene data show CDR1 as SGHVS and CDR2 as FQNEAQ. The CDR3 is 15 residues long. In DNA form, the CDR3 reads TGTGCCGTTGAACTACCGGGAGCCTCCTACAATGAGCAGTTCTTC. This encodes CAVELPGASYNEQFF.

J is TRBJ1-5 and V is TRBV19, with D uncertain. Germline assignment: CDR1 LNHDA and CDR2 SQIVND (reference sequence). V was shortened by 6 bases and J by 2 bases, with 11 bases between the two germline ends. CDR3 size: 14 residues. The CDR3 here is CASSAHGGNQPQHF. The CDR3 DNA reads TGTGCCAGTAGCGCGCATGGAGGCAATCAGCCCCAGCATTTT.

This rearrangement joins TRBV29-1 to TRBJ2-7; 10 bases are a match to TRBD2. With V trimmed by 5 bases and J by 2 bases, 6 bases remained unmatched. Germline CDR1 SQVTM, CDR2 ANQGSEA. This CDR3 comprises 14 residues. CDR3 DNA sequence: TGCAGCGTTCCCAAGCGGGAGGGCCCCTACGAGCAGTACTTC. This gives the protein CSVPKREGPYEQYF.

V gene TRBV18 combines with J gene TRBJ2-7, with TRBD2 matching over 11 bases. V lost 1 base to trimming and J lost 0 bases; unmatched junction nucleotides: 11. The CDR3 has 19 amino acids. Germline CDR1 KGHSH, CDR2 LQKENI. For the CDR3, the DNA is TGTGCCAGCTCACCACGGGGAATAGCGGGAGGGCCCAGCTCCTACGAGCAGTACTTC. Amino acids: CASSPRGIAGGPSSYEQYF.

This clone appeared a single time. The V and J genes are TRBV6-1 and TRBJ2-3; 9 bases are shared with TRBD2. After removal of 6 bases from V and 0 bases from J, the junction contained 1 base not matched to a gene. The CDR3 is made up of 14 amino acids. Germline CDR1 MNHNS, CDR2 SASEGT. Here the CDR3 DNA reads TGTGCCAGCAGCCTAGCGGGAAGCACAGATACGCAGTATTTT. Protein: CASSLAGSTDTQYF.

The chain joins TRBV6-1 to TRBJ1-1; no firm D call. V was shortened by 8 bases and J by 6 bases, with 22 bases between the two germline ends. This CDR3 comprises 15 residues. Germline lookup yields CDR1 MNHNS and CDR2 SASEGT. CDR3 DNA sequence: TGTGCCAGCGGACTTCACCGGTTTAAGAATGCTGAAGCTTTCTTT. It translates to CASGLHRFKNAEAFF.

In this sample, this clone turned up a few times. The V and J genes are TRBV6-1 and TRBJ1-1, with D unresolved. The germline gives CDR1 MNHNS, CDR2 SASEGT. There are 12 residues in the CDR3. Trimming took off 10 bases at V and 0 bases at J, with 9 bases between the two ends. The CDR3 nucleotides read TGTGCCATCACGACATTGAACACTGAAGCTTTCTTT. Amino acids: CAITTLNTEAFF.

This chain connects TRBV4-1 to TRBJ2-5; perhaps TRBD1 as D (7 bases). Germline loops: CDR1 MGHRA, CDR2 YSYEKL. Deletions cut 5 bases from V and 4 bases from J, with 11 bases between. This CDR3 spans 13 amino acids. In DNA, the CDR3 is TGCGCCAGCAGCTTCCAGGGGGGAGAGACCCAGTACTTC. Its translation: CASSFQGGETQYF.